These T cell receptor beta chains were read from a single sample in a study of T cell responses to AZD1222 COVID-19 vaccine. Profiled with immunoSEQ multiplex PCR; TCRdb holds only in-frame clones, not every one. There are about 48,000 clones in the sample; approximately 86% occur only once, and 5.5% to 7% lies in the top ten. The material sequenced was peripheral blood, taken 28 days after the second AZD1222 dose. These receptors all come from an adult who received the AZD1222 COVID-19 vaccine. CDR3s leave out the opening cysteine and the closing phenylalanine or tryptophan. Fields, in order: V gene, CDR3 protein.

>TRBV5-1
ASTSAAGAFAQF
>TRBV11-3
ASSVRENTEAF
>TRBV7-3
ASSSGLAGVADTQY
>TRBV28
ASSLGGASGNTIY
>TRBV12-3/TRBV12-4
ASAGLLNEQF
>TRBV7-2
ASSLGPLTGTGYEQY
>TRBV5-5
ASSPATGRTDTQY
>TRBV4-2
ASSQDLGTGESPLH
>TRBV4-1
ASSQDGRVEAGELF
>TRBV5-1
ASSLGSGGNTEAF
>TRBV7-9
ASSLVPDRLNEKLF
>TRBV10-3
AISEWNEQY
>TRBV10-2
ASSETRRADFGYGYT
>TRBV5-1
ASSSRGDNEQF
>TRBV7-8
ASSLAGQGGYEQY
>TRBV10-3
AIRGTSGVSYEQY
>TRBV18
ASSLRGANEKLF
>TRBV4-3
ASSQDRASAYEQY
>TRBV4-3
ASSQDVLAGDTQY
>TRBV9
ASSAKRDPYEQY
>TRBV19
ASSDGHTSYNEQF
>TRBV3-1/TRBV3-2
ASSQGLQGGNYGYT
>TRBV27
ASSLSLVGRYEQY
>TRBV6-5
ASSYGGQVTEAF
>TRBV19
ASSIGGVGPRNNEQF
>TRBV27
ASSLGSGRWF
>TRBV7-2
ASSLGGAEPAYEQY
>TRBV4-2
ASSSPGLEQF
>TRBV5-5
ASSPHGQGAWNGYT
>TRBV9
ASSPSGRASYNEQF
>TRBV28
ASSAGIISYEQY
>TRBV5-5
ASSLSNDYEQY
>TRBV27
ASSRVTGANVLT
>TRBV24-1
ATSRGQGGELF
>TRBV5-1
ASSSWDRNEQF
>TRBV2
ASGSPYGNQPQH
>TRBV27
ASSSGLAGTGELF
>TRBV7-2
ASSPQGLAYEQY
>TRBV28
ASSLPGLAGSNEQF
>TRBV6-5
ASSPYVGQAYEQY